This TCR beta chain was obtained from a study of cytomegalovirus exposure and HLA in healthy donors. Study overall: As released early, the data held some 80 million unique TCRs from HLA-typed donors.

At the time of sampling, donors were nominally healthy, though unrecorded immune exposures were likely. Notes on the study in general: Later analysis indicated greater clonal expansion among HLA-associated TCR beta chains than among equally common other chains. By HLA locus, TCR association rates varied in a later analysis, with DRB1 showing the most and HLA-C the fewest.

Points on this clone: Its target is not known.

The germline gives CDR1 ENHRY, CDR2 SYGVKD. The CDR3 runs to 13 residues. The trim removed 6 bases at V and 4 bases at J, leaving 3 bases unmatched. The primer mix had 60 Vbeta and 13 Jbeta primers. Profiling relied on immunoSEQ multiplex PCR, and the TCRdb table lists in-frame clones only, not all of them. In the table there are approximately 170,000 clones, approximately 82% of which are singletons. Sequences were obtained from PBMCs. The source is a male donor in good health and CMV-seronegative. The rearrangement links TRBV10-3 to TRBJ2-7; 10 positions agree with TRBD1. The CDR3 sequence: CAIRLGQGYEQYF. In DNA, the CDR3 is TGTGCCATCAGATTGGGACAGGGGTACGAGCAGTACTTC.